These 5 T cell receptor beta chains originate from one sample sequenced in a study of metastatic and nonmetastatic thyroid tumors. Ahead of thyroid surgery, no patient had received treatment of any kind. TCRdb re-clonotyped the PCR reads through MiXCR. The sample shows around 45,000 clones, less than 3.5% of them seen only once. The sample was blood. The receptors originated from a female donor with papillary thyroid cancer or a benign thyroid nodule (not recorded which). Some clones in this sample may be carry-over from other donors' samples.

This clone has just a few counts. The chain couples TRBV2 to TRBJ2-1; possible D gene TRBD2, 5 bases. Germline V CDR1 and CDR2: SNHLY, FYNNEI. The CDR3 runs 15 residues. The V end was cut by 5 bases, the J end by 7 bases, with 18 bases between. CDR3 region: CASSPRKGSGNEQFF. The DNA of the CDR3 is TGTGCCAGCAGTCCCCGGAAAGGGTCGGGAAATGAGCAGTTCTTC.

In its sample, this clone was seen many times. CDR3 loop: CASSQEEGRSSYNSPLHF. The CDR3 coding sequence is TGCGCCAGCAGCCAAGAGGAGGGGAGAAGCTCCTATAATTCACCCCTCCACTTT. The chain recombines TRBV4-1 with TRBJ1-6; D is perhaps TRBD1 (5 bases). This CDR3 comprises 18 residues. The V and J ends lost 0 bases and 0 bases respectively, with 12 bases between them. Germline CDR1 is MGHRA and CDR2 is YSYEKL.

The chain links TRBV19 to TRBJ1-2; D might be TRBD1 (6 bases). CDR3 length equals 16 residues. Germline CDR1 reads LNHDA; CDR2 reads SQIVND (reference sequence). V lost 2 bases to trimming and J lost 3 bases, with 16 bases between them. The CDR3 spells CASSIRTGTPDYGYTF. CDR3 DNA sequence: TGTGCCAGTAGTATAAGAACCGGGACACCTGACTATGGCTACACCTTC.

In this sample, this clone turned up a few times. The V and J genes are TRBV19 and TRBJ1-2; weak D call: TRBD1 (6 bases). Germline-derived CDR1 and CDR2 are LNHDA and SQIVND (reference sequence). The CDR3 runs 15 residues. V dropped 8 bases and J dropped 8 bases, with 24 bases sitting between them. The CDR3 DNA follows: TGTGCCAGTTCAGTCCCAGGGGAGCGGGCGAGGGGCTACACCTTC. As protein: CASSVPGERARGYTF.

Ten or more counts support this clone. The chain employs TRBV6-1 and TRBJ2-1; 13 nucleotides match TRBD2. Germline V gene data show CDR1 as MNHNS and CDR2 as SASEGT. The CDR3 loop spans 15 amino acids. Losses at the gene ends were 6 bases for V and 4 bases for J; bases not matched to a gene: 3. The CDR3 protein is CASRLAGGVYNEQFF. Here the CDR3 DNA reads TGTGCCAGCAGACTAGCGGGAGGGGTTTACAATGAGCAGTTCTTC.